The rows below give T cell receptor beta chains drawn from one sample of a study of T cell responses to AZD1222 COVID-19 vaccine. TCRdb's table, derived via immunoSEQ multiplex PCR, lists solely in-frame clones and lacks some. The table records under 110,000 clones, around 90% of them present only once. This specimen was peripheral blood, taken 28 days after the second AZD1222 dose. These receptors all stem from an adult who received the AZD1222 COVID-19 vaccine. CDR3s include the opening cysteine and the closing phenylalanine or tryptophan. The D gene is left open where the match is weak. Rows may omit the clone size; those that give it use once, few, many or a size class.

clone size: -; J gene: TRBJ2-3; D gene: TRBD2; V gene: TRBV9; CDR3 DNA: TGTGCCAGCAGCTTCCAGATGCTAGCGGGGGGCCTCACAGATACGCAGTATTTT; CDR3 protein: CASSFQMLAGGLTDTQYF
clone size: -; J gene: TRBJ1-3; D gene: -; V gene: TRBV19; CDR3 DNA: TGTGCCAGTAATGACAGGTCTGGAAACACCATATATTTT; CDR3 protein: CASNDRSGNTIYF
clone size: -; J gene: TRBJ2-7; D gene: -; V gene: TRBV19; CDR3 DNA: TGTGCCAGTAACGGGGGTACCTACGAGCAGTACTTC; CDR3 protein: CASNGGTYEQYF
clone size: once; J gene: TRBJ2-7; D gene: TRBD1; V gene: TRBV5-8; CDR3 DNA: TGTGCCAGCAGCTTTAAGGGACAGGACCTCTACGAGCAGTACTTC; CDR3 protein: CASSFKGQDLYEQYF
clone size: -; J gene: TRBJ1-3; D gene: -; V gene: TRBV29-1; CDR3 DNA: TGCAGCGTTGGGTTGCGGGGCTCTGGAAACACCATATATTTT; CDR3 protein: CSVGLRGSGNTIYF
clone size: -; J gene: TRBJ2-7; D gene: -; V gene: TRBV12-3/TRBV12-4; CDR3 DNA: TGTGCCAGCAGTTACCCGGAAGGGGAGCAGTACTTC; CDR3 protein: CASSYPEGEQYF
clone size: -; J gene: TRBJ2-7; D gene: -; V gene: TRBV6-2/TRBV6-3; CDR3 DNA: TGTGCCAGCAGTTTAGTCGGAATCATCTACGAGCAGTACTTC; CDR3 protein: CASSLVGIIYEQYF
clone size: -; J gene: TRBJ2-7; D gene: -; V gene: TRBV5-1; CDR3 DNA: TGCGCCAGCAGCCTATCACAGGCTCGAAGCTCCTACGAGCAGTACTTC; CDR3 protein: CASSLSQARSSYEQYF
clone size: -; J gene: TRBJ1-2; D gene: TRBD1; V gene: TRBV7-6; CDR3 DNA: TGTGCCAGCAGCGATGCTTGGGGCAGGGGGGGTAACTATGGCTACACCTTC; CDR3 protein: CASSDAWGRGGNYGYTF
clone size: once; J gene: TRBJ2-2; D gene: TRBD2; V gene: TRBV3-1/TRBV3-2; CDR3 DNA: TGTGCCAGCAGCCCACGTGGCGGGGGGGCCGGGGAGCTGTTTTTT; CDR3 protein: CASSPRGGGAGELFF
clone size: -; J gene: TRBJ2-7; D gene: -; V gene: TRBV18; CDR3 DNA: TGTGCCAGCTCACCCGACAGCTCCTACGAGCAGTACTTC; CDR3 protein: CASSPDSSYEQYF
clone size: -; J gene: TRBJ1-2; D gene: -; V gene: TRBV29-1; CDR3 DNA: TGCAGCGTTGGGAACTATGGCTACACCTTC; CDR3 protein: CSVGNYGYTF
clone size: -; J gene: TRBJ2-1; D gene: TRBD2; V gene: TRBV3-1/TRBV3-2; CDR3 DNA: TGTGCCAGCAGCCAAGATTGGTCTAGCGGGGCGGTTGGGCAGTTCTTC; CDR3 protein: CASSQDWSSGAVGQFF
clone size: -; J gene: TRBJ2-3; D gene: -; V gene: TRBV12-3/TRBV12-4; CDR3 DNA: TGTGCCAGCAGAAAAACAGATACGCAGTATTTT; CDR3 protein: CASRKTDTQYF
clone size: -; J gene: TRBJ1-4; D gene: TRBD1; V gene: TRBV2; CDR3 DNA: TGTGCCAGCACTTTTCCCGGGACAGGCGAGGAAAAACTGTTTTTT; CDR3 protein: CASTFPGTGEEKLFF
clone size: -; J gene: TRBJ2-3; D gene: -; V gene: TRBV30; CDR3 DNA: TGTGCCTGGGCGATCCCCCCCCTCACAGATACGCAGTATTTT; CDR3 protein: CAWAIPPLTDTQYF
clone size: once; J gene: TRBJ1-1; D gene: -; V gene: TRBV9; CDR3 DNA: TGTGCCAGCAGCCCTGTTTATGCTCTGAACACTGAAGCTTTCTTT; CDR3 protein: CASSPVYALNTEAFF
clone size: -; J gene: TRBJ2-2; D gene: TRBD2; V gene: TRBV9; CDR3 DNA: TGTGCCAGCAGCCCCGGACTAGCGGGGGGGCTAAAGTATGGGGAGCTGTTTTTT; CDR3 protein: CASSPGLAGGLKYGELFF
clone size: -; J gene: TRBJ1-5; D gene: -; V gene: TRBV27; CDR3 DNA: TGTGCCAGCAGTCTAGGGGGAAGAGAACAGCCCCAGCATTTT; CDR3 protein: CASSLGGREQPQHF
clone size: -; J gene: TRBJ2-5; D gene: -; V gene: TRBV6-5; CDR3 DNA: TGTGCCAGCGGGTGGGGACAAGAGACCCAGTACTTC; CDR3 protein: CASGWGQETQYF
clone size: -; J gene: TRBJ2-7; D gene: TRBD1; V gene: TRBV4-3; CDR3 DNA: TGCGCCAGCAGCCAAGGGACAGGGGAATCCTACGAGCAGTACTTC; CDR3 protein: CASSQGTGESYEQYF
clone size: few; J gene: TRBJ2-5; D gene: -; V gene: TRBV7-9; CDR3 DNA: TGTGCCAGCAGCTTAGAGACAGGCGGGGAGGAGACCCAGTACTTC; CDR3 protein: CASSLETGGEETQYF
clone size: -; J gene: TRBJ2-5; D gene: -; V gene: TRBV14; CDR3 DNA: TGTGCCAGCAGCCCCGGAAGGGAGACCCAGTACTTC; CDR3 protein: CASSPGRETQYF
clone size: -; J gene: TRBJ1-5; D gene: -; V gene: TRBV7-2; CDR3 DNA: TGTGCCAGCAGCTTAAGGTCAATTAGCAATCAGCCCCAGCATTTT; CDR3 protein: CASSLRSISNQPQHF
clone size: few; J gene: TRBJ2-6; D gene: -; V gene: TRBV7-9; CDR3 DNA: TGTGCCAGCAGCTCACCTCCAGGACGCTCTGGGGCCAACGTCCTGACTTTC; CDR3 protein: CASSSPPGRSGANVLTF
clone size: -; J gene: TRBJ1-1; D gene: -; V gene: TRBV23-1; CDR3 DNA: TGCGCCAGCAGTCGGTCAGGCCCTGAAGCTTTCTTT; CDR3 protein: CASSRSGPEAFF
clone size: few; J gene: TRBJ2-3; D gene: TRBD1; V gene: TRBV7-6; CDR3 DNA: TGTGCCAGCAGCTTAACCGACAGGGGAGGTCCAGATACGCAGTATTTT; CDR3 protein: CASSLTDRGGPDTQYF
clone size: few; J gene: TRBJ1-1; D gene: -; V gene: TRBV6-5; CDR3 DNA: TGTGCCAGCAGTTACGGGGCGGGACCCACTGAAGCTTTCTTT; CDR3 protein: CASSYGAGPTEAFF
clone size: -; J gene: TRBJ1-1; D gene: -; V gene: TRBV7-9; CDR3 DNA: TGTGCCAGCAGCTCCGATCGGGCTGAAGCTTTCTTT; CDR3 protein: CASSSDRAEAFF
clone size: once; J gene: TRBJ1-4; D gene: TRBD1; V gene: TRBV5-4; CDR3 DNA: TGTGCCAGCAGCTTGGACAGGGGGCTCGAAAAACTGTTTTTT; CDR3 protein: CASSLDRGLEKLFF
clone size: -; J gene: TRBJ2-6; D gene: -; V gene: TRBV4-2; CDR3 DNA: TGTGCCAGCAGCCAAGATCTCTCCTCTGGGGCCAACGTCCTGACTTTC; CDR3 protein: CASSQDLSSGANVLTF
clone size: -; J gene: TRBJ2-1; D gene: TRBD1; V gene: TRBV18; CDR3 DNA: TGTGCCAGCTCACCACGGGGGTTATCAGGGGGACAGGGAGGCAATGAGCAGTTCTTC; CDR3 protein: CASSPRGLSGGQGGNEQFF
clone size: few; J gene: TRBJ1-1; D gene: -; V gene: TRBV3-1/TRBV3-2; CDR3 DNA: TGTGCCAGCAGCCAAATGGGGCTAGCTAGTGCTGAAGCTTTCTTT; CDR3 protein: CASSQMGLASAEAFF
clone size: -; J gene: TRBJ1-1; D gene: -; V gene: TRBV5-1; CDR3 DNA: TGCGCCAGCAGCTTGAGGGGGTCCACTGAAGCTTTCTTT; CDR3 protein: CASSLRGSTEAFF
clone size: -; J gene: TRBJ1-1; D gene: TRBD1; V gene: TRBV6-6; CDR3 DNA: TGTGCCAGCAGCCGCGGACAGGGTTACACTGAAGCTTTCTTT; CDR3 protein: CASSRGQGYTEAFF
clone size: -; J gene: TRBJ1-1; D gene: -; V gene: TRBV19; CDR3 DNA: TGTGCCAGTAGTATTCAGGGGAGGAACACTGAAGCTTTCTTT; CDR3 protein: CASSIQGRNTEAFF
clone size: -; J gene: TRBJ1-5; D gene: TRBD1; V gene: TRBV12-3/TRBV12-4; CDR3 DNA: TGTGCCAGCAGAACAGGGGCCTCACAGCCCCAGCATTTT; CDR3 protein: CASRTGASQPQHF
clone size: -; J gene: TRBJ1-4; D gene: TRBD1; V gene: TRBV6-2/TRBV6-3; CDR3 DNA: TGTGCCAGCAGTCGCGGGACAGCAAAAGAAAAACTGTTTTTT; CDR3 protein: CASSRGTAKEKLFF
clone size: -; J gene: TRBJ2-1; D gene: TRBD2; V gene: TRBV19; CDR3 DNA: TGTGCCAGTAGTAACGGAGCTAGCGGGGTGCCGCCCTACAATGAGCAGTTCTTC; CDR3 protein: CASSNGASGVPPYNEQFF
clone size: -; J gene: TRBJ2-1; D gene: -; V gene: TRBV18; CDR3 DNA: TGTGCCAGCTCACCGCCCGACTCCAATGAGCAGTTCTTC; CDR3 protein: CASSPPDSNEQFF
clone size: -; J gene: TRBJ1-1; D gene: -; V gene: TRBV27; CDR3 DNA: TGTGCCAGCAGTGCCTACAACATGAACACTGAAGCTTTCTTT; CDR3 protein: CASSAYNMNTEAFF
clone size: -; J gene: TRBJ2-2; D gene: -; V gene: TRBV15; CDR3 DNA: TGTGCCACCAGCAGAGGGGGGACCAGTACCGGGGAGCTGTTTTTT; CDR3 protein: CATSRGGTSTGELFF
clone size: -; J gene: TRBJ1-5; D gene: -; V gene: TRBV6-2/TRBV6-3; CDR3 DNA: TGTGCCAGCAGCCTTCTGAGTTATAGCAATCAGCCCCAGCATTTT; CDR3 protein: CASSLLSYSNQPQHF